The 18 T cell receptor beta chains presented below share a single source sample, sequenced in a study of T cell repertoires in cytomegalovirus infection (dated by TCRdb to between 2017 and 2020). TCRdb records Illumina HiSeq 1500 as the sequencer. TCRdb trimmed the raw reads at Q25, called clones with MiXCR and kept productive beta chains. Each CDR3 protein gets just one entry, which takes the most common genes and DNA from the rows behind it. The sample includes over 100,000 distinct CDR3 sequences, with roughly a tenth observed a single time. Roughly 31% of the sample is held by the ten biggest clonotypes. No antigen is known for these receptors. Sequenced material: PBMCs, sequenced either directly or after in vitro stimulation (not recorded which). These receptors were taken from a human donor in good health (CMV status not recorded). Some clones in this sample may be carry-over from other donors' samples.

This clonotype was observed many times. The chain uses TRBV20-1 and TRBJ2-3; D call uncertain. V dropped 6 bases and J dropped 0 bases, with 13 bases sitting between them. Germline CDR1 reads DFQATT; CDR2 reads SNEGSKA (reference sequence). The CDR3 is 14 residues long. The CDR3 loop is CSASIAASTDTQYF. The CDR3 DNA reads as TGCAGTGCATCAATAGCAGCTAGCACAGATACGCAGTATTTT.

This clonotype was found a few times. The chain has TRBV5-4 and TRBJ2-2; 10 positions match TRBD2. Losses at the gene ends were 4 bases for V and 6 bases for J; bases not matched to a gene: 9. The CDR3 is 16 residues long. CDR1 and CDR2 from the germline V gene are SGHNT and YYREEE (reference sequence). CDR3 nucleotide sequence: TGTGCCAGCAGCGCTCTAGCGGGAGATCTGGCCGGGGAGCTGTTTTTT. Translating gives CASSALAGDLAGELFF.

This clonotype was recorded at least ten times. V usage is TRBV14 and J usage is TRBJ1-2; 7 bases are a match to TRBD1. The V segment lost 4 bases and the J segment 5 bases; nucleotides outside the gene matches: 22. CDR1 SGHDN and CDR2 FVKESK come from the germline V gene. The CDR3 has 19 amino acids. CDR3 region: CASSPIGDRETRDGYGYTF. The CDR3 DNA reads as TGTGCCAGCAGCCCCATAGGAGACAGGGAAACTCGAGATGGTTATGGCTACACCTTC.

Many counts were recorded for this clonotype. The rearrangement uses TRBV12-3 or TRBV12-4 and TRBJ1-6; D not resolved. V was shortened by 6 bases and J by 0 bases, with 3 bases between the two germline ends. The length of the CDR3 is 13 residues. The CDR3 DNA reads as TGTGCCAGCAGCAACTCCTATAATTCACCCCTCCACTTT. Protein product: CASSNSYNSPLHF.

In its sample, this clonotype was seen many times. The chain employs TRBV5-1 and TRBJ2-4; D may match TRBD1 or TRBD2 (5 bases each). Germline values: CDR1 SGHRS, CDR2 YFSETQ. The CDR3 contains 15 residues. V gave up 7 bases and J gave up 4 bases, with 18 bases separating them. CDR3 DNA: TGCGCCAGCGCGACCGGGACGCCTGGGAAAAACATTCAGTACTTC. Its translation: CASATGTPGKNIQYF.

This clonotype has a count of ten or more. The chain joins TRBV3-1 to TRBJ1-1, with 8 nucleotides matching TRBD1. This CDR3 is built from 12 residues. V dropped 3 bases and J dropped 10; count of bases not matched to a gene: 4. The germline V gene encodes CDR1 LGHDT and CDR2 YNNKEL (reference sequence). The CDR3 region has the DNA TGTGCCAGCAGCCACGTCGACAGGGGAGCTTTCTTT. Protein product: CASSHVDRGAFF.

This clonotype occurred many times. V and J are TRBV6-2 or TRBV6-3 and TRBJ2-3; 7 positions agree with TRBD1. The ends lost 5 bases at V and 2 bases at J; junction bases unmatched: 10. This CDR3 is built from 16 residues. Germline CDR1 reads MNHEY; CDR2 reads SVGEGT. The CDR3 reads CASSPIDTGDTDTQYF. Written as DNA, the CDR3 is TGTGCCAGCAGTCCGATCGACACAGGGGACACAGATACGCAGTATTTT.

Comments on this clonotype: This may arise from a read error, as a much more abundant clone is one base away. This rearrangement joins TRBV7-4 to TRBJ2-5; 9 bases agree with TRBD2. This CDR3 contains 17 residues. Looked up from germline, CDR1 is SGHVT and CDR2 is SQSDAQ. The CDR3 reads CASSPGQGLAIQETLYF. The CDR3 DNA reads TGTGCCAGCAGCCCAGGCCAAGGACTAGCGATTCAAGAGACCCTGTACTTC.

This clonotype was seen many times. This sequence joins TRBV6-1 and TRBJ1-2; no clear D. Germline V lookup: CDR1 MNHNS, CDR2 SASEGT. The CDR3 contains 14 residues. V lost 0 bases and J lost 8, with 13 bases in between. CDR3 sequence (DNA): TGTGCCAGCAGTGAAGCAATAACGGTACGGGGCTACACCTTC. Translation gives CASSEAITVRGYTF.

In its sample, this clonotype was seen many times. This chain links TRBV4-3 with TRBJ2-1, with TRBD2 as a possible D gene (5 bases). With 4 bases removed from V and 9 bases from J, the gap between germline ends came to 16 bases. CDR3 size: 14 residues. Germline V gene data show CDR1 as LGHNA and CDR2 as YSLEER. CDR3 residues: CASSPDRGSFEQFF. In nucleotides, the CDR3 is TGCGCCAGCAGCCCAGATCGGGGTAGTTTTGAGCAGTTCTTC.

The chain joins TRBV23-1 to TRBJ2-3, with D perhaps TRBD1 or TRBD2 (6 bases each). TRBV23-1 is annotated as an ORF whose role is uncertain. The V end was cut by 0 bases, the J end by 4 bases, with 14 bases between. This CDR3 contains 16 residues. In DNA, the CDR3 is TGCGCCAGCAGTCAATCTCGCGGGACAAGTGCAGATACGCAGTATTTT. This translates into CASSQSRGTSADTQYF.

The chain employs TRBV10-3 and TRBJ2-1; 7 bases map to TRBD2. V lost 3 bases, J lost 0 bases, and 8 bases stayed unmatched. Per germline, CDR1 ENHRY and CDR2 SYGVKD. There are 17 residues in the CDR3. CDR3 DNA: TGTGCCATCAGTGACCGGCCTAGCGGTAGCTCCTACAATGAGCAGTTCTTC. Encoded protein: CAISDRPSGSSYNEQFF.

This rearrangement joins TRBV24-1 to TRBJ1-1, with 7 bases that match TRBD1. The V gene's germline CDR1 is KGHDR and CDR2 SFDVKD. Trimming at V came to 3 bases and at J to 1 base, leaving 4 bases not matched to a gene. This CDR3 spans 15 amino acids. CDR3 DNA sequence: TGTGCCACCAGTGATGGGGACAGTTCGAACACTGAAGCTTTCTTT. Protein: CATSDGDSSNTEAFF.

This clonotype was observed many times. The chain links TRBV7-2 to TRBJ2-1; TRBD1 agrees at 7 bases. Germline V gene lookup returns CDR1 SGHTA and CDR2 FQGNSA. CDR3 length equals 15 residues. The V gene end was trimmed by 1 base and the J gene end by 3 bases; junction bases not matched to a gene: 3. CDR3 loop: CASSLGTGFYNEQFF. The CDR3 DNA is TGTGCCAGCAGCTTAGGGACAGGATTCTACAATGAGCAGTTCTTC.

This sequence joins TRBV24-1 and TRBJ1-2; D gene ambiguous. CDR3 length: 11 amino acids. Germline V gene lookup returns CDR1 KGHDR and CDR2 SFDVKD. V gave up 3 bases and J gave up 5 bases, with 3 bases separating them. CDR3 residues: CATSDTYGYTF. The CDR3 coding sequence is TGTGCCACCAGTGATACTTATGGCTACACCTTC.

This clonotype appeared many times. The rearrangement joins TRBV4-3 to TRBJ1-6, with 8 bases matching TRBD1. Germline V gives CDR1 LGHNA, CDR2 YSLEER. This CDR3 is 14 amino acids long. J was trimmed by 7 bases and V by 5 bases; bases with no gene match: 4. The chain's CDR3 is CASSIQGGNSPLHF. For the CDR3, the DNA is TGCGCCAGCAGCATACAGGGGGGAAATTCACCCCTCCACTTT.

This clonotype was seen at least ten times. The gene calls are TRBV10-3 and TRBJ2-1; D perhaps matches TRBD2 (6 bases). Germline V gene sequence: CDR1 ENHRY, CDR2 SYGVKD. The V gene lost 9 bases and the J gene lost 8 bases, with 20 bases spanning the gap. This CDR3 has 14 residues. The CDR3, as DNA: TGTGCCATAGCCCATAGCGGATCAAAGGATGAGCAGTTCTTC. It is translated as CAIAHSGSKDEQFF.

This clonotype occurred many times. The rearrangement uses TRBV6-2 or TRBV6-3 and TRBJ2-4, with 10 bases identical to TRBD2. This CDR3 comprises 16 residues. With 6 bases clipped from V and 8 bases from J, the junction kept 13 bases outside the gene matches. Germline-derived CDR1 and CDR2 are MNHEY and SVGEGT. This CDR3 is CASSLQREGPRDIQYF. The CDR3 nucleotides read TGTGCCAGCAGCTTGCAGCGGGAGGGCCCTCGGGACATTCAGTACTTC.